Following are 12 T cell receptor beta chains from one sample sequenced in a study of beta chain features in type 1 diabetes. The whole isolated RNA underwent reverse transcription, so sequencing captured expressed TCRB transcripts. Profiling relied on immunoSEQ multiplex PCR, and the TCRdb table lists in-frame clones only, not all of them. The sample lists 300,000 or so clones; roughly 8% were seen once. Specimen: central memory CD4+ T cells from blood. The receptors here all came from a young woman in good health.

The chain is built from TRBV4-2 and TRBJ2-1, with a weak D call TRBD1 (6 bases). Trimming took 1 base from V and 6 from J, leaving 13 bases between them. CDR1 and CDR2 from the germline V gene are LGHNA and YNFKEQ. The CDR3 extends over 15 amino acids. The CDR3: CASSQVADRGNEQFF. DNA of the CDR3: TGTGCCAGCAGCCAAGTGGCGGACAGAGGCAATGAGCAGTTCTTC.

This clone was counted between two and nine times. The chain carries TRBV7-9 and TRBJ2-3; D may be TRBD2 (6 bases). The length of the CDR3 is 16 residues. Per the germline V gene, CDR1 is SEHNR and CDR2 is FQNEAQ (reference sequence). Trimming shortened V by 2 bases and J by 0 bases, and 12 bases separated the two germline ends. The CDR3: CASSLYGSGSTDTQYF. The CDR3 DNA follows: TGTGCCAGCAGCTTATATGGTAGCGGTAGCACAGATACGCAGTATTTT.

A word on this clone: Other DNA sequences in the sample encode the same CDR3. This chain connects TRBV7-9 to TRBJ2-1; D is undetermined. Germline values: CDR1 SEHNR, CDR2 FQNEAQ (reference sequence). The CDR3 covers 12 residues. Between the trimmed V and J ends, which lost 1 base and 6 bases, there was a span of 4 bases. The CDR3 coding sequence is TGTGCCAGCAGCTTAGTAAGCAATGAGCAGTTCTTC. It is translated as CASSLVSNEQFF.

This clone was counted only a few times. For the CDR3, the DNA is TGTGCCAGCAGCGTAGGAGGGGGCGATGGTGAAAAACTGTTTTTT. Protein product: CASSVGGGDGEKLFF. V and J are TRBV9 and TRBJ1-4, with 7 bases that match TRBD1. The CDR3 is made up of 15 amino acids. Looked up from germline, CDR1 is SGDLS and CDR2 is YYNGEE. J lost 7 bases, V lost 0 bases, and 6 bases had no gene match.

The chain carries TRBV6-6 and TRBJ2-7, with a possible D match to TRBD2 (5 bases). Germline CDR1 reads MNHNY; CDR2 reads SVGAGI (reference sequence). The CDR3 totals 15 residues. V dropped 5 bases and J dropped 0 bases, with 14 bases sitting between them. The CDR3 here is CASSSGPQSSYEQYF. CDR3 nucleotides: TGTGCCAGCAGTAGCGGACCCCAGAGCTCCTACGAGCAGTACTTC.

The chain combines TRBV5-1 with TRBJ2-5; D might be TRBD2 (6 bases). The germline gives CDR1 SGHRS, CDR2 YFSETQ. V was clipped by 4 bases and J by 4 bases, with 20 bases between them. This CDR3 has 16 residues. CDR3 nucleotide sequence: TGCGCCAGCAGCCCTGGGGGAGGCGGCCTTCTAGAGACCCAGTACTTC. Translating gives CASSPGGGGLLETQYF.

Turning to this clone: It may be a read error: a sequence one base away is much more abundant. The rearrangement joins TRBV2 to TRBJ1-5; D remains ambiguous. Trimming pared 6 bases from V and 5 bases from J, leaving 2 bases between. Germline assignment: CDR1 SNHLY and CDR2 FYNNEI. The CDR3 length is 10 residues. As DNA, the CDR3 is TGTGCCAGCAGAGATCAGCCCCAGCATTTT. It specifies CASRDQPQHF.

The chain couples TRBV4-1 to TRBJ2-7; possibly TRBD2 for D (5 bases). This CDR3 is 13 amino acids long. The germline V and J ends were trimmed by 2 bases and 7 bases, with 12 bases remaining between them. Germline CDR1 and CDR2: MGHRA and YSYEKL. The chain's CDR3 is CASSQRVGGEQYF. The CDR3 DNA reads as TGCGCCAGCAGCCAACGTGTAGGCGGGGAGCAGTACTTC.

The rearrangement uses TRBV10-3 and TRBJ2-7; TRBD1 aligns across 7 bases. J gave up 4 bases and V 6 bases, and 0 bases lay outside the gene matches. The CDR3 totals 11 residues. Germline V gives CDR1 ENHRY, CDR2 SYGVKD. CDR3 nucleotide sequence: TGTGCCATCAGACAGGGGTACGAGCAGTACTTC. Amino acids: CAIRQGYEQYF.

A few counts support this clone. The chain combines TRBV6-6 with TRBJ1-3; 7 bases match TRBD1. The CDR3 has 12 residues. The germline gives CDR1 MNHNY, CDR2 SVGAGI (reference sequence). V shed 11 bases, J shed 4 bases, and the junction held 5 bases outside the gene matches. The CDR3: CAVTGQGNTIYF. The CDR3 DNA sequence: TGTGCCGTGACAGGGCAAGGAAACACCATATATTTT.

The chain is built from TRBV6-6 and TRBJ2-1; 11 bases match TRBD2. The V segment lost 4 bases and the J segment 4 bases; nucleotides outside the gene matches: 6. Germline V gene data show CDR1 as MNHNY and CDR2 as SVGAGI (reference sequence). This CDR3 contains 16 residues. The CDR3 sequence is CASSLLAGDHYNEQFF. CDR3 nucleotides: TGTGCCAGCAGTTTACTAGCGGGAGATCATTACAATGAGCAGTTCTTC.

This clone was seen at least ten times. The chain couples TRBV5-1 to TRBJ1-1; 9 bases align to TRBD1. The V gene end was trimmed by 4 bases and the J gene end by 11 bases; junction bases not matched to a gene: 12. The CDR3 sequence is 14 residues long. CDR1 and CDR2 (germline): SGHRS, YFSETQ. The CDR3 reads CASSTGTGSIKAFF. The CDR3 region has the DNA TGCGCCAGCAGCACCGGGACAGGGTCAATCAAGGCTTTCTTT. The full variable domain, rest sourced from reference TRBV5-1 and TRBJ1-1, is KAGVTQTPRYLIKTRGQQVTLSCSPISGHRSVSWYQQTPGQGLQFLFEYFSETQRNKGNFPGRFSGRQFSNSRSEMNVSTLELGDSALYLCASSTGTGSIKAFFGQGTRLTVV.